Following are 21 T cell receptor beta chains from one sample sequenced in a study of identical twins. TCRdb re-called the 5' RACE reads through MiXCR, storing one row per CDR3 protein. The sample contains 500,000 to 700,000 distinct CDR3 sequences, about 7.6% of which appear only once. These data also featured in a second study, about yellow fever vaccine responses in identical twins.

The sample was PBMCs. The receptors originated from a woman under 30 in good health.

The table lists this clonotype with a few counts. The chain recombines TRBV20-1 with TRBJ2-2; D is unclear. Germline V lookup: CDR1 DFQATT, CDR2 SNEGSKA (reference sequence). V lost 1 base and J lost 0, with 12 bases in between. CDR3 length: 16 amino acids. The CDR3 DNA is TGCAGTGCTAGAGCAGGACGGACGGCGAACACCGGGGAGCTGTTTTTT. This translates into CSARAGRTANTGELFF.

There are a few counts of this clonotype. The rearrangement uses TRBV12-3 or TRBV12-4 and TRBJ1-5; D unclear. V lost 5 bases and J lost 6, with 8 bases in between. This CDR3 spans 12 amino acids. The chain's CDR3 is CASSPAIQPQHF. Written as DNA, the CDR3 is TGTGCCAGCAGTCCAGCAATTCAGCCCCAGCATTTT.

The chain joins TRBV12-5 to TRBJ2-2, with D unresolved. Germline V lookup: CDR1 LGHNT, CDR2 FRNRAP. The ends were cut back, 6 bases at V and 2 bases at J, with 10 bases in the middle. This CDR3 is built from 14 residues. Here the CDR3 DNA reads TGTGCTAGTGGCTTTGAGTACAACACCGGGGAGCTGTTTTTT. It codes for CASGFEYNTGELFF.

The chain recombines TRBV7-2 with TRBJ2-1; a weak D match, TRBD2 (5 bases). Trimming took 0 bases from V and 2 from J, leaving 8 bases between them. The CDR3 is 15 residues long. Germline assignment: CDR1 SGHTA and CDR2 FQGNSA. CDR3 in amino acids: CASSLAGATYNEQFF. The CDR3 coding sequence is TGTGCCAGCAGCTTAGCGGGAGCGACCTACAATGAGCAGTTCTTC.

In this sample, this clonotype turned up a few times. The chain recombines TRBV4-1 with TRBJ1-3; 7 positions match TRBD1. The CDR3 has 16 amino acids. V lost 4 bases to trimming and J lost 4 bases; unmatched junction nucleotides: 10. The germline CDR1 and CDR2 sequences are MGHRA and YSYEKL. The CDR3 is CASSPITGAKGNTIYF. The CDR3, as DNA: TGCGCCAGCAGCCCAATAACAGGGGCGAAAGGAAACACCATATATTTT.

The rearrangement links TRBV18 to TRBJ2-7; 8 bases align to TRBD1. In germline, CDR1 is KGHSH, CDR2 LQKENI. CDR3 length: 14 amino acids. The V gene end was trimmed by 3 bases and the J gene end by 4 bases; junction bases not matched to a gene: 5. The CDR3, as DNA: TGTGCCAGCTCACCCCTCGGGACAGGATACGAGCAGTACTTC. Protein: CASSPLGTGYEQYF.

This clonotype has more than one count but fewer than ten. The chain carries TRBV20-1 and TRBJ2-2; 7 bases are shared with TRBD2. Germline CDR1 DFQATT, CDR2 SNEGSKA (reference sequence). The CDR3 length is 12 residues. With 6 bases clipped from V and 8 bases from J, the junction kept 6 bases outside the gene matches. CDR3 region: CSARGVSGELFF. The CDR3, as DNA: TGCAGTGCCCGGGGGGTATCAGGGGAGCTGTTTTTT.

This clonotype has at least ten counts. The V gene is TRBV28, the J gene TRBJ1-1; D is possibly TRBD1 (6 bases). The CDR3 has 13 amino acids. Germline V lookup: CDR1 MDHEN, CDR2 SYDVKM. V was trimmed by 3 bases and J by 4 bases, leaving 9 bases between them. CDR3 DNA sequence: TGTGCCAGCAGTTTTAGGGGGGGCACTGAAGCTTTCTTT. It specifies CASSFRGGTEAFF.

This clonotype has just a few counts. The chain combines TRBV4-1 with TRBJ2-5; 10 bases map to TRBD2. Trimming at V came to 0 bases and at J to 5 bases, leaving 9 bases not matched to a gene. This CDR3 has 17 amino acids. Germline V lookup: CDR1 MGHRA, CDR2 YSYEKL. CDR3 DNA: TGCGCCAGCAGCCAAGATTGGGCTAGCGGGAGTGCGGAGACCCAGTACTTC. As protein: CASSQDWASGSAETQYF.

This clonotype was counted between two and nine times. In DNA, the CDR3 is TGTGCCAGTAGTATCTGGGGCGAGACGCAGTATTTT. This sequence encodes CASSIWGETQYF. The rearrangement joins TRBV19 to TRBJ2-3, with D possibly matching TRBD1 (5 bases). CDR1 is LNHDA, CDR2 SQIVND, per germline (reference sequence). Trimming removed 3 bases from V and 9 bases from J, with 10 bases in between. This CDR3 region has 12 residues.

The chain joins TRBV6-2 or TRBV6-3 to TRBJ1-5; D uncertain. V was trimmed by 6 bases and J by 2 bases, leaving 29 bases between them. The CDR3 has 20 amino acids. Germline assignment: CDR1 MNHEY and CDR2 SVGEGT. The CDR3 DNA follows: TGTGCCAGCAGCCAAAAATTTACCGGGAGACTTTCGAGTGGCAATCAGCCCCAGCATTTT. It yields the protein CASSQKFTGRLSSGNQPQHF.

This clonotype was counted many times. In nucleotides, the CDR3 is TGTGCCAGCAGCGTAGACGGGACATTTAGCGAGACCCAGTACTTC. Its protein is CASSVDGTFSETQYF. The chain employs TRBV7-2 and TRBJ2-5; D might be TRBD1 (6 bases). This CDR3 is 15 amino acids long. The germline V gene encodes CDR1 SGHTA and CDR2 FQGNSA. V gave up 5 bases and J gave up 5 bases, with 18 bases separating them.

The V call is TRBV10-3, the J call TRBJ2-1; 9 nucleotides match TRBD2. Germline V gene sequence: CDR1 ENHRY, CDR2 SYGVKD. This CDR3 contains 19 residues. V shed 3 bases and J 9 bases; nucleotides not matched to a gene: 21. This chain's CDR3 is CAISEGRTSAGDSSGEQFF. In DNA, the CDR3 is TGTGCCATCAGTGAAGGAAGGACTAGCGCGGGAGACTCGTCGGGTGAGCAGTTCTTC.

This clonotype occurred many times. V and J are TRBV6-5 and TRBJ1-3; the match to TRBD1 covers 9 bases. The ends lost 2 bases at V and 0 bases at J; junction bases unmatched: 11. Germline assignment: CDR1 MNHEY and CDR2 SVGAGI. This CDR3 contains 19 residues. The CDR3 coding sequence is TGTGCCAGCAGTTACACCTGGGACAGGGCCCCTCTCTCTGGAAACACCATATATTTT. Translation gives CASSYTWDRAPLSGNTIYF.

This clonotype was seen repeatedly, ten times or more. The rearrangement links TRBV12-3 or TRBV12-4 to TRBJ2-3; no definite D call. Trimming shortened V by 7 bases and J by 0 bases, and 11 bases separated the two germline ends. The CDR3 spans 14 residues. The chain's CDR3 is CASKLQPSTDTQYF. The CDR3 nucleotides are TGTGCCAGCAAGCTCCAACCGAGCACAGATACGCAGTATTTT.

This chain links TRBV2 with TRBJ1-5; D gene uncertain. This CDR3 comprises 15 residues. Trimming pared 3 bases from V and 7 bases from J, leaving 16 bases between. Germline CDR1 SNHLY, CDR2 FYNNEI. This chain's CDR3 is CASSEAALREQPQHF. The CDR3 region has the DNA TGTGCCAGCAGTGAGGCGGCCCTTCGGGAACAGCCCCAGCATTTT.

The chain combines TRBV5-1 with TRBJ2-1; D might be TRBD1 (6 bases). The CDR3 loop spans 16 amino acids. V lost 0 bases and J lost 2, with 12 bases in between. The germline V gene encodes CDR1 SGHRS and CDR2 YFSETQ. The CDR3 loop is CASSLGAGAAYNEQFF. Written as DNA, the CDR3 is TGCGCCAGCAGCTTGGGGGCAGGGGCAGCCTACAATGAGCAGTTCTTC.

This clonotype was observed a handful of times. The rearrangement uses TRBV25-1 and TRBJ2-1; 16 bases match TRBD2. This CDR3 comprises 18 residues. After removal of 1 base from V and 5 bases from J, the junction contained 5 bases not matched to a gene. Germline CDR1 is MGHDK and CDR2 is SYGVNS. CDR3 in DNA: TGTGCCAGCAGTGAATTGGGACTAGCGGGGGGGCTCGACAATGAGCAGTTCTTC. Protein sequence: CASSELGLAGGLDNEQFF. The full variable domain, its missing parts supplied by reference TRBV25-1 and TRBJ2-1, is EADIYQTPRYLVIGTGKKITLECSQTMGHDKMYWYQQDPGMELHLIHYSYGVNSTEKGDLSSESTVSRIRTEHFPLTLESARPSHTSQYLCASSELGLAGGLDNEQFFGPGTRLTVL.

This clonotype has ten or more counts. J is TRBJ2-3 and V is TRBV7-8; weak D call: TRBD2 (6 bases). CDR1 and CDR2 (germline): SGHVS, FQNEAQ. The V end lost 4 bases, the J end lost 2 bases, and 13 bases lay between the germline ends. The CDR3 contains 15 residues. As DNA, the CDR3 is TGTGCCAGCAGCTACGAGGGCGGGGTCACAGATACGCAGTATTTT. This encodes CASSYEGGVTDTQYF. The variable domain in full, completed from reference TRBV7-8 and TRBJ2-3, reads GAGVSQSPRYKVAKRGQDVALRCDPISGHVSLFWYQQALGQGPEFLTYFQNEAQLDKSGLPSDRFFAERPEGSVSTLKIQRTQQEDSAVYLCASSYEGGVTDTQYFGPGTRLTVL.

This clonotype was recorded many times. The genes are TRBV3-1 and TRBJ2-1, with D possibly TRBD2 on 6 matching bases. The CDR3 length is 16 residues. From germline, CDR1 is LGHDT and CDR2 YNNKEL (reference sequence). Trimming pared 1 base from V and 3 bases from J, leaving 13 bases between. The CDR3 nucleotides are TGTGCCAGCAGCCAAGCCCCGGGACTGCGCTACAATGAGCAGTTCTTC. Translating it yields CASSQAPGLRYNEQFF.

This clonotype was picked up a small number of times. V usage is TRBV5-1 and J usage is TRBJ2-1, with TRBD1 matching 7 bases. The germline gives CDR1 SGHRS, CDR2 YFSETQ. V trimming: 4 bases; J trimming: 14 bases; junction bases outside the gene matches: 12. The CDR3 sequence is 13 residues long. The CDR3 sequence is CASSTEVEQGKFF. For the CDR3, the DNA is TGCGCCAGCAGCACGGAGGTGGAACAGGGGAAGTTCTTC.